Each of the 8 T cell receptor beta chains below was sequenced from the same sample in a study of graft-versus-host responses after intestinal transplantation. These receptors have no identified antigens. Method: immunoSEQ multiplex PCR; TCRdb's copy keeps in-frame clones and lacks some. The sample has about 85,000 clones, more than 85% seen once. The starting material was unstimulated CD8+ T cells sorted from spleen or lymph node cells, obtained before transplant. The receptors here all came from a human donor who was the organ donor for an intestinal transplant.

The J gene is TRBJ2-1, the V gene TRBV19; no clear D gene. Germline assignment: CDR1 LNHDA and CDR2 SQIVND (reference sequence). The length of the CDR3 is 15 residues. The V and J ends lost 8 bases and 0 bases respectively, with 14 bases between them. The DNA of the CDR3 is TGTGCCAGTCGTAGCCTCCGGAGCTCCTACAATGAGCAGTTCTTC. Its translation is CASRSLRSSYNEQFF.

Only one count was recorded for this clone. The chain is built from TRBV9 and TRBJ2-5, with 14 nucleotides matching TRBD2. Germline V CDR1 and CDR2: SGDLS, YYNGEE. The V and J ends lost 4 bases and 4 bases, in that order; junction bases with no gene match: 3. CDR3 length: 15 residues. CDR3 amino acids: CASSSGTSGGETQYF. In DNA form, the CDR3 reads TGTGCCAGCAGCAGCGGGACTAGCGGGGGAGAGACCCAGTACTTC.

In its sample, this clone was seen once. The chain links TRBV23-1 to TRBJ1-1; no definite D call. TRBV23-1 is placed among ORFs of uncertain function. This CDR3 spans 13 amino acids. The ends were cut back, 5 bases at V and 4 bases at J, with 11 bases in the middle. CDR3 sequence reads: CASSFLRGTEAFF. CDR3 DNA sequence: TGCGCCAGCAGTTTTCTGCGGGGCACTGAAGCTTTCTTT.

In this sample, this clone turned up a few times. The chain couples TRBV23-1 to TRBJ1-3; D unclear. TRBV23-1 is reported as an ORF; its role is uncertain. This CDR3 has 12 residues. Trimming took off 7 bases at V and 3 bases at J, with 7 bases between the two ends. The CDR3 spells CASILYGNTIYF. The CDR3 DNA sequence: TGCGCCAGCATCCTTTATGGAAACACCATATATTTT.

The chain employs TRBV4-1 and TRBJ1-1; no definite D call. The CDR3 spans 15 residues. V gave up 0 bases and J gave up 0 bases, with 8 bases separating them. In germline, CDR1 is MGHRA, CDR2 YSYEKL. Written as DNA, the CDR3 is TGCGCCAGCAGCCAAGATAGTAAGATGAACACTGAAGCTTTCTTT. Translated: CASSQDSKMNTEAFF.

The V call is TRBV7-9, the J call TRBJ1-2; D perhaps matches TRBD1 (5 bases). Looked up from germline, CDR1 is SEHNR and CDR2 is FQNEAQ (reference sequence). The CDR3 is made up of 12 amino acids. V lost 3 bases and J lost 10, with 12 bases in between. The CDR3 loop is CASSFLQANYTF. The CDR3 coding sequence is TGTGCCAGCAGCTTTCTACAGGCCAACTACACCTTC. The full variable domain, rest sourced from reference TRBV7-9 and TRBJ1-2, is DTGVSQNPRHKITKRGQNVTFRCDPISEHNRLYWYRQTLGQGPEFLTYFQNEAQLEKSRLLSDRFSAERPKGSFSTLEIQRTEQGDSAMYLCASSFLQANYTFGSGTRLTVV.

The chain links TRBV7-6 to TRBJ2-7; 9 bases fit TRBD1. Germline V gene data show CDR1 as SGHVS and CDR2 as FNYEAQ. There are 14 residues in the CDR3. With 5 bases clipped from V and 3 bases from J, the junction kept 5 bases outside the gene matches. The CDR3, as DNA: TGTGCCAGCAGCCGGGGGACAGGGTTCTACGAGCAGTACTTC. Amino acid sequence: CASSRGTGFYEQYF.

V and J are TRBV29-1 and TRBJ1-2; D unresolved. V was trimmed by 4 bases and J by 4 bases, leaving 7 bases between them. The CDR3 totals 11 residues. The germline gives CDR1 SQVTM, CDR2 ANQGSEA. In DNA form, the CDR3 reads TGCAGCGTTGTTCAGTCCTATGGCTACACCTTC. This gives the protein CSVVQSYGYTF.